This T cell receptor (beta chain) was documented in a study of CD8 T cells in ankylosing spondylitis. This clonotype was counted ten times or more. The antigen is not known. Overall study findings and caveats: There was reportedly significant enrichment of clones that were disease-linked in matched ankylosing spondylitis synovial fluid. Earlier authors reported some of these motif variants in reactive arthritis synovial fluid and blood. A motif in TCR beta, a set of under 10 highly homologous variants, appeared characteristic of ankylosing spondylitis blood.

The CDR3 is 16 amino acids. Trimming took off 0 bases at V and 3 bases at J, with 14 bases between the two ends. The V gene's germline CDR1 is SGDLS and CDR2 YYNGEE. In making TCR beta libraries, quantitative 5'-RACE with molecular barcodes was used. TCRdb reprocessed the 5' RACE reads with MiXCR, giving one entry per CDR3 protein. In the table there are under 300,000 distinct CDR3 sequences, around 11% of which are singletons. The source is a male donor with ankylosing spondylitis or in good health (not recorded which). The sequenced sample was blood, either unsorted or a sorted T cell fraction (not recorded which). The V call is TRBV9, the J call TRBJ2-3, with D possibly TRBD2 on 6 matching bases. Here the CDR3 reads CASSVEWRGRTDTQYF. The CDR3 bases are TGTGCCAGCAGCGTAGAATGGCGGGGACGAACAGATACGCAGTATTTT.